The clone carrying this T cell receptor beta chain was recorded a few times. V was cut by 5 bases and J by 5 bases, with 14 bases left in between. The CDR3 runs to 14 residues. Germline V gene data show CDR1 as MNHEY and CDR2 as SVGEGT. This sample was taken from a study of blood T cell repertoires in COVID-19. Generated by immunoSEQ multiplex PCR, the TCRdb table keeps only in-frame clones and is missing some. This table has over 120,000 clones, around nine tenths appearing once. The chain is built from TRBV6-2 or TRBV6-3 and TRBJ2-3; TRBD1 is a possible D gene (5 bases). This receptor was taken from a woman aged 45-59 years with active or convalescent COVID-19. The specimen sequenced was peripheral blood. The CDR3 is CASSDVQVGDTQYF. The CDR3 DNA sequence: TGTGCCAGCAGTGACGTACAGGTAGGAGATACGCAGTATTTT.